These 10 T cell receptor beta chains were sequenced from one sample in a study of blood T cell repertoires in COVID-19. Clones were sequenced by immunoSEQ multiplex PCR, and TCRdb holds only the in-frame ones, with some missing. Of hundreds of thousands of clones in the sample, roughly 90% are singletons; the top ten hold approximately 1.2%. The sequenced sample consisted of peripheral blood. The receptors were sampled from a man aged 35 to 55 with acute or convalescent COVID-19.

The gene calls are TRBV6-1 and TRBJ1-5; the match to TRBD1 covers 8 bases. This CDR3 region has 18 residues. After removal of 2 bases from V and 4 bases from J, the junction contained 13 bases not matched to a gene. CDR1 MNHNS and CDR2 SASEGT come from the germline V gene. This chain's CDR3 is CASSEPMGSRTGNQPQHF. CDR3 coding DNA: TGTGCCAGCAGTGAACCTATGGGATCGCGGACAGGGAATCAGCCCCAGCATTTT.

In this sample, this clone turned up a few times. This chain links TRBV12-3 or TRBV12-4 with TRBJ1-2, with D hard to call. With 8 bases removed from V and 4 bases from J, the gap between germline ends came to 14 bases. This CDR3 region has 13 residues. This CDR3 is CASRNEDGYGYTF. For the CDR3, the DNA is TGTGCCAGCCGAAATGAGGATGGCTATGGCTACACCTTC.

This chain connects TRBV6-5 to TRBJ1-1, with D tentatively TRBD1 (5 bases). Germline V CDR1 and CDR2: MNHEY, SVGAGI. The CDR3 loop spans 15 amino acids. V lost 6 bases and J lost 5, with 19 bases in between. The CDR3 DNA sequence: TGTGCCAGCAGCCCCGGGGGGAGTGGGAGGACTGAAGCTTTCTTT. Its translation is CASSPGGSGRTEAFF.

The chain recombines TRBV5-4 with TRBJ1-1; no clear D. Looked up from germline, CDR1 is SGHNT and CDR2 is YYREEE (reference sequence). Trimming cost V 0 bases and J 5 bases, with 14 bases left between them. CDR3 length equals 15 residues. The CDR3 nucleotides read TGTGCCAGCAGCTTGGATGCGGGAATCGAAACTGAAGCTTTCTTT. It encodes CASSLDAGIETEAFF.

The table lists this clone with a few counts. The rearrangement joins TRBV6-5 to TRBJ1-6, with D unclear. V was cut by 6 bases and J by 10 bases, with 10 bases left in between. The CDR3 runs 12 residues. Germline CDR1 reads MNHEY; CDR2 reads SVGAGI. The CDR3 nucleotides read TGTGCCAGCAGACGGGAGGGCTCACCCCTCCACTTT. Its translation: CASRREGSPLHF.

The V call is TRBV10-1, the J call TRBJ1-2; 8 nucleotides agree with TRBD1. With 8 bases clipped from V and 6 bases from J, the junction kept 11 bases outside the gene matches. Germline assignment: CDR1 WNHNN and CDR2 SYGVQD (reference sequence). The CDR3 loop spans 14 amino acids. The CDR3 loop reads CASAKDRELDGYTF. As DNA, the CDR3 is TGCGCCAGCGCCAAGGACAGGGAGTTGGATGGCTACACCTTC.

The V and J genes are TRBV5-4 and TRBJ2-7, with 8 positions matching TRBD1. This CDR3 is built from 17 residues. The junction had 13 bases not matched to a gene; V was cut back by 2 bases and J by 3 bases. Germline-derived CDR1 and CDR2 are SGHNT and YYREEE (reference sequence). The CDR3 DNA follows: TGTGCCAGCAGCTTAAGAGAGAGTGGGACAGGAAACTACGAGCAGTACTTC. It is translated as CASSLRESGTGNYEQYF. Drawing the rest from reference TRBV5-4 and TRBJ2-7, the complete variable domain is ETGVTQSPTHLIKTRGQQVTLRCSSQSGHNTVSWYQQALGQGPQFIFQYYREEENGRGNFPPRFSGLQFPNYSSELNVNALELDDSALYLCASSLRESGTGNYEQYFGPGTRLTVT.

This chain links TRBV6-6 with TRBJ1-2, with D possibly TRBD1 on 5 matching bases. Germline V gene data show CDR1 as MNHNY and CDR2 as SVGAGI (reference sequence). V gave up 0 bases and J gave up 7 bases, with 15 bases separating them. This CDR3 comprises 15 residues. The CDR3 reads CASSYSVRGSGGYTF. The CDR3 nucleotides are TGTGCCAGCAGTTACTCGGTGCGGGGGTCCGGTGGCTACACCTTC.

This clone was found once. The CDR3 region has the DNA TGTGCCAGCAGCGCCTCAGTACAGGGGGATACGCAGTATTTT. Its translation is CASSASVQGDTQYF. The chain recombines TRBV7-3 with TRBJ2-3, with TRBD1 identical over 7 bases. This CDR3 spans 14 amino acids. The trim removed 5 bases at V and 6 bases at J, leaving 8 bases unmatched. Per the germline V gene, CDR1 is SGHTA and CDR2 is FQGTGA.

CDR3 coding DNA: TGTGCCAGCAGCCAAGGACTGGGCGATGTGGCTGAAGCTTTCTTT. Residues: CASSQGLGDVAEAFF. The chain is built from TRBV5-4 and TRBJ1-1; D uncertain. Between the trimmed V and J ends, which lost 4 bases and 6 bases, there was a span of 19 bases. Germline CDR1 and CDR2: SGHNT and YYREEE (reference sequence). This CDR3 comprises 15 residues.